Listed here is a single TCR beta chain. This CDR3 is 15 amino acids long. The germline V gene encodes CDR1 SNHLY and CDR2 FYNNEI. V gave up 5 bases and J gave up 5 bases; unmatched junction bases: 8. The data are from a study of PD-1 blockade in classical Hodgkin lymphoma. Patients all relapsed after autologous stem cell transplantation, and there was variation in brentuximab vedotin exposure. The table came from immunoSEQ multiplex PCR; TCRdb's copy has only in-frame clones and leaves some out. The repertoire has some 90,000 clones, 80% to 95% of them found once; the top ten carry about 2.6%. The chain carries TRBV2 and TRBJ2-5; 10 bases align to TRBD1. This receptor was taken from a human donor with classical Hodgkin lymphoma. Sequencing was performed on peripheral blood mononuclear cells (PBMCs), taken before the second cycle of nivolumab. The CDR3 spells CASSLDRGRLETQYF. In nucleotides, the CDR3 is TGTGCCAGCAGTCTGGACAGGGGGAGGTTGGAGACCCAGTACTTC.